Below, one T cell receptor beta chain is given with its context. How the authors handled the data: How many nucleated cells were present was estimated from reference gene primer amplification. Repertoires were generated with immunoSEQ multiplex PCR, while TCRdb's copy carries only in-frame clones and drops some. For V, J and clone size, that table is used; D and trimming come from the DNA. The sample has about 190,000 clones; roughly four fifths are singletons. This entry is derived from a study of blood T cell repertoires in COVID-19. Looking at the study overall: COVID-19 samples collected from the United States, Italy and Spain covered acute and convalescent phases. PBMCs, B-cell-depleted T cells, or T cells were the source of the cDNA or gDNA that made up the material.

Germline CDR1 and CDR2: MGHRA and YSYEKL. Losses at the gene ends were 4 bases for V and 3 bases for J; bases not matched to a gene: 8. The CDR3 length is 16 residues. The J gene is TRBJ1-4, the V gene TRBV4-1, with 7 nucleotides matching TRBD1. The TCR originated in a woman in her 70s with active or convalescent COVID-19. The sample taken for sequencing was peripheral blood. The CDR3 sequence: CASSPTGVLANEKLFF. The DNA of the CDR3 is TGCGCCAGCAGCCCCACAGGGGTTTTGGCTAATGAAAAACTGTTTTTT.